This T cell receptor (beta chain) is drawn from a study of Graves' ophthalmopathy and Graves' hyperthyroidism. Transcripts of RNA were the source for amplifying TCR beta CDR3 regions. HTBI-primed first-round RT-PCR preceded second-round multiplex PCR. TCRdb re-analysed the multiplex PCR reads in MiXCR, keeping a single row per CDR3 protein. The repertoire holds around 1,000,000 distinct CDR3 sequences, with approximately 35% as singletons. As to this clonotype: Possible read error: a much larger clone is one base away.

Germline V gives CDR1 LNHNV, CDR2 YYDKDF (reference sequence). This CDR3 has 15 amino acids. V lost 0 bases and J 3 bases, leaving 8 bases between the germline ends. The J gene is TRBJ2-2, the V gene TRBV15; D remains unclear. The sequencing sample was made of peripheral blood or thyroid tissue (not recorded which). The source of this sequence is an adult man with Graves' hyperthyroidism. The CDR3 loop is CATSRDYGDTGELFF. DNA for the CDR3: TGTGCCACCAGCAGAGATTATGGGGACACCGGGGAGCTGTTTTTT.